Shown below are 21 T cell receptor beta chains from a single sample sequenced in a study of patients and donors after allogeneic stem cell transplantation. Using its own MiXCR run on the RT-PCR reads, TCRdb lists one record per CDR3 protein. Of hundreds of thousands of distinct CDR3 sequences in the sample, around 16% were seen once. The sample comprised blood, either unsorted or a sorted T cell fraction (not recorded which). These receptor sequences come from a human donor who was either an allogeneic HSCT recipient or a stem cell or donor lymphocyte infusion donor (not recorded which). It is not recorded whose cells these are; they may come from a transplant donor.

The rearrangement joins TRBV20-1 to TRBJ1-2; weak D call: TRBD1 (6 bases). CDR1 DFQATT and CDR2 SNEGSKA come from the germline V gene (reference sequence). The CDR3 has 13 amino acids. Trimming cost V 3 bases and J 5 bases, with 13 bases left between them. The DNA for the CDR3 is TGCAGTGCTAGCTCGGACCAGGGGTATGGCTACACCTTC. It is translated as CSASSDQGYGYTF.

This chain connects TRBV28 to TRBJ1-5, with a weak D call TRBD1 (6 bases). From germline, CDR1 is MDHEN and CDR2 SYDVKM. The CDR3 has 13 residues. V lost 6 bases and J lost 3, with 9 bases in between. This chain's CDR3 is CASSDRYNQPQHF. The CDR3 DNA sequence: TGTGCCAGCAGCGACAGGTACAATCAGCCCCAGCATTTT.

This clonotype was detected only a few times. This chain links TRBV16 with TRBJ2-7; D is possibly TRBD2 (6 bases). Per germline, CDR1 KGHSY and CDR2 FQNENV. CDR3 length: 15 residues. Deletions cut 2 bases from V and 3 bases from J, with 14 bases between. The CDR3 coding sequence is TGTGCCAGCAGCCAACCTAGCGTGACCCTCTACGAGCAGTACTTC. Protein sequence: CASSQPSVTLYEQYF. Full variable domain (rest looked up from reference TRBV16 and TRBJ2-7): GEEVAQTPKHLVRGEGQKAKLYCAPIKGHSYVFWYQQVLKNEFKFLISFQNENVFDETGMPKERFSAKCLPNSPCSLEIQATKLEDSAVYFCASSQPSVTLYEQYFGPGTRLTVT.

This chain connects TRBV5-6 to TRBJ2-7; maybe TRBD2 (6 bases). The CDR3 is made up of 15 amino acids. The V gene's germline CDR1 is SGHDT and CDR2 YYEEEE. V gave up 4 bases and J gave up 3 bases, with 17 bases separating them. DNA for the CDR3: TGTGCCAGCAGCCAAGGGGCGGGACTTATCTACGAGCAGTACTTC. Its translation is CASSQGAGLIYEQYF.

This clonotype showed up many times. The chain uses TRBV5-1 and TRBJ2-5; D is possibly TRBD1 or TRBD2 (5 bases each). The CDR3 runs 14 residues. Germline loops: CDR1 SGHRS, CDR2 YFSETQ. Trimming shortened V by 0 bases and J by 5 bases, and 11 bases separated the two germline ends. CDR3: CASSLASGPETQYF. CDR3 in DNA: TGCGCCAGCAGCTTGGCGTCGGGACCGGAGACCCAGTACTTC.

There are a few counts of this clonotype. The DNA of the CDR3 is TGTGCCAGTAGCCCTATCTGGACAGGGACAACGGGGGAGCAGTACTTC. Its translation: CASSPIWTGTTGEQYF. The rearrangement joins TRBV19 to TRBJ2-7; 8 bases fit TRBD1. Germline V gives CDR1 LNHDA, CDR2 SQIVND (reference sequence). CDR3 size: 16 residues. The J segment lost 7 bases and the V segment lost 6 bases, leaving 17 bases of the junction unmatched.

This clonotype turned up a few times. The CDR3 loop reads CASSWERQEENEKLFF. DNA for the CDR3: TGCGCCAGCAGCTGGGAGCGACAGGAAGAGAATGAAAAACTGTTTTTT. This chain links TRBV5-1 with TRBJ1-4; TRBD1 is a possible D gene (6 bases). Germline CDR1 and CDR2: SGHRS and YFSETQ. CDR3 length: 16 residues. The V gene lost 3 bases and the J gene lost 5 bases, with 17 bases spanning the gap. Complete variable domain (other parts from reference TRBV5-1 and TRBJ1-4): KAGVTQTPRYLIKTRGQQVTLSCSPISGHRSVSWYQQTPGQGLQFLFEYFSETQRNKGNFPGRFSGRQFSNSRSEMNVSTLELGDSALYLCASSWERQEENEKLFFGSGTQLSVL.

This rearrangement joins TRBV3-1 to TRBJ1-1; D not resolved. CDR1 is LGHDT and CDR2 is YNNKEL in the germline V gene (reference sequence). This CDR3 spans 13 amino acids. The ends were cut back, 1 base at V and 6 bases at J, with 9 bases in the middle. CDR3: CASSQGGGSEAFF. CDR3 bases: TGTGCCAGCAGCCAAGGAGGAGGTTCTGAAGCTTTCTTT.

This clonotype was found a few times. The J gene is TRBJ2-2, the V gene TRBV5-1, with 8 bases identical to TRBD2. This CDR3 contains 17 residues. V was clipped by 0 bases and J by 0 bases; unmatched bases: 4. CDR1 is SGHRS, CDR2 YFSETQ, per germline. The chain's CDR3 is CASSLGGSGTNTGELFF. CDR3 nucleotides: TGCGCCAGCAGCTTGGGGGGTAGCGGGACGAACACCGGGGAGCTGTTTTTT.

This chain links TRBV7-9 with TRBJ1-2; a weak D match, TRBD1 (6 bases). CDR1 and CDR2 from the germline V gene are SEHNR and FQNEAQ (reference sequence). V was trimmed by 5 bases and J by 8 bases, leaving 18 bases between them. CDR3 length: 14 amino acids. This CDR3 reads CASSPTDRIRGYTF. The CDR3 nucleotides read TGTGCCAGCAGCCCAACCGACAGGATTCGGGGCTACACCTTC.

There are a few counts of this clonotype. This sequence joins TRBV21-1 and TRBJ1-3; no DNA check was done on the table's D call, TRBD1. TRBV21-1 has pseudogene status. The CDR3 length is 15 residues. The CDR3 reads CASSMDRHSGNTIYF. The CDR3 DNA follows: TGTGCCAGCAGCATGGACAGACACTCTGGAAACACCATATATTTT.

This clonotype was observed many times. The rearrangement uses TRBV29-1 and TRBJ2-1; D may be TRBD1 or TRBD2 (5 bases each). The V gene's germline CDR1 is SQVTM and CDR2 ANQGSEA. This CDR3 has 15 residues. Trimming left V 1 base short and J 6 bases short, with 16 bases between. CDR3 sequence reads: CSVEGGSGRINEQFF. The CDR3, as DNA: TGCAGCGTTGAAGGGGGGTCAGGGCGGATCAATGAGCAGTTCTTC.

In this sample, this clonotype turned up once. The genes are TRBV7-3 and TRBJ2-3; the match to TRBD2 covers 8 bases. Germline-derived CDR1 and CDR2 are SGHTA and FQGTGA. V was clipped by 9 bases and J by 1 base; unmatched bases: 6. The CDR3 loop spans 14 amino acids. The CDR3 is CASSREGGTDTQYF. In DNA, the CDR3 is TGTGCCAGTTCCCGGGAGGGCGGCACAGATACGCAGTATTTT.

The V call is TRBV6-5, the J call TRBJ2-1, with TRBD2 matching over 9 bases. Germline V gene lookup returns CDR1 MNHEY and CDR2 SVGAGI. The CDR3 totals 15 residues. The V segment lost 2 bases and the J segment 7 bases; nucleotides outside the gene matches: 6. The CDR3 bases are TGTGCCAGCAGTTACGGAGGGACTAGCTATAATGAGCAGTTCTTC. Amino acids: CASSYGGTSYNEQFF.

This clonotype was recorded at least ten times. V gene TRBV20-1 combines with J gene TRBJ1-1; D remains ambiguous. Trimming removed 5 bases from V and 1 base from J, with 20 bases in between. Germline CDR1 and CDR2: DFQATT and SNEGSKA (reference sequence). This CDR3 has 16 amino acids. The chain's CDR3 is CSAPAWEGIRNTEAFF. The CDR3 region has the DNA TGCAGTGCTCCCGCCTGGGAGGGCATTAGGAACACTGAAGCTTTCTTT.

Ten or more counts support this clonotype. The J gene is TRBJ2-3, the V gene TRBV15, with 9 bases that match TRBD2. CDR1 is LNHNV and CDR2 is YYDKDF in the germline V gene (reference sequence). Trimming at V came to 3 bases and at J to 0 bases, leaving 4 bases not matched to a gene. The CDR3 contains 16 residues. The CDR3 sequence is CATSSQLAGSTDTQYF. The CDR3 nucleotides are TGTGCCACCAGCAGCCAGCTAGCGGGAAGCACAGATACGCAGTATTTT.

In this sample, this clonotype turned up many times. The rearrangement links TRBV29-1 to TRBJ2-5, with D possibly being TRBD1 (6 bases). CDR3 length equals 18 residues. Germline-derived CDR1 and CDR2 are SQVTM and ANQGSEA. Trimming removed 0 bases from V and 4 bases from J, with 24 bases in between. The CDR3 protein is CSVEDPPGVWGFLETQYF. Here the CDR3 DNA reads TGCAGCGTTGAAGATCCCCCAGGGGTCTGGGGGTTCCTAGAGACCCAGTACTTC. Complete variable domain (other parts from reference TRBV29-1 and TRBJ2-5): SAVISQKPSRDICQRGTSLTIQCQVDSQVTMMFWYRQQPGQSLTLIATANQGSEATYESGFVIDKFPISRPNLTFSTLTVSNMSPEDSSIYLCSVEDPPGVWGFLETQYFGPGTRLLVL.

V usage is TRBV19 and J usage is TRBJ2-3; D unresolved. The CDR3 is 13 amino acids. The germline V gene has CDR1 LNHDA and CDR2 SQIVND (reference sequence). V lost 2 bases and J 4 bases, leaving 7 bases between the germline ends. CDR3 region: CASSIYRADTQYF. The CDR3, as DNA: TGTGCCAGTAGTATATATAGGGCAGATACGCAGTATTTT.

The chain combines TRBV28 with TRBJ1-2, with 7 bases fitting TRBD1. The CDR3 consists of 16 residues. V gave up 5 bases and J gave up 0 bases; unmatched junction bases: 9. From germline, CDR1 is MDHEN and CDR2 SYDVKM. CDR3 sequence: CASSNSRGGANYGYTF. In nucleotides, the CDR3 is TGTGCCAGCAGTAACTCCAGGGGGGGCGCTAACTATGGCTACACCTTC.

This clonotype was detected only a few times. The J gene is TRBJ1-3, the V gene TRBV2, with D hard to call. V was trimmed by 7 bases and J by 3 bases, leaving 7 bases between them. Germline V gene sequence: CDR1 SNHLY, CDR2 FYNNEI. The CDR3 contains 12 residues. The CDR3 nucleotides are TGTGCCAGCAAAGATGATGGAAACACCATATATTTT. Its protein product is CASKDDGNTIYF.

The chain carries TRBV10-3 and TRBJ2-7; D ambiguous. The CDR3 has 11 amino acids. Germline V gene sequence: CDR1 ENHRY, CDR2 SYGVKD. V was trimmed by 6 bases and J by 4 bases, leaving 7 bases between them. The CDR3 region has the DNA TGTGCCATCAGCCAGATTTACGAGCAGTACTTC. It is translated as CAISQIYEQYF.